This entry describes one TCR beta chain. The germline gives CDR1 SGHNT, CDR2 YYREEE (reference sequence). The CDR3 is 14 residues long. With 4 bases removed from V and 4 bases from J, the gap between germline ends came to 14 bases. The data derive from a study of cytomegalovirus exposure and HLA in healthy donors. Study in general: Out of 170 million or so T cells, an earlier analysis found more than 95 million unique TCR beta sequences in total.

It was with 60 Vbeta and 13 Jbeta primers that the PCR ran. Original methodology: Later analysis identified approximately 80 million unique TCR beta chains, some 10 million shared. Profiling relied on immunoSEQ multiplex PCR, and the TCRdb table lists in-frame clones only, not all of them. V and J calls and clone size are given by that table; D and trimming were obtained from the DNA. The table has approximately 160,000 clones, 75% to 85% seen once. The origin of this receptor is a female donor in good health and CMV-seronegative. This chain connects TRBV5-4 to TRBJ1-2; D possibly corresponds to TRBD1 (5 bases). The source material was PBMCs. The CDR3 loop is CASSRGTELYGYTF. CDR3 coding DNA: TGTGCCAGCAGCCGCGGGACGGAGCTCTATGGCTACACCTTC.